A selection of T cell receptor beta chains follows, all from one sample in a study of cytomegalovirus exposure and HLA in healthy donors. Only in-frame clones appear in the TCRdb table, and some are missing; sequencing was by immunoSEQ multiplex PCR. This table has approximately 160,000 clones, about 96% appearing once. Sequencing was carried out using PBMCs. Receptor source: a woman between 18 and 29 years old in good health and CMV-seronegative. Both conserved end residues are part of each CDR3. D genes are given only for firm matches. Clone size, where shown, is once, few, many, or a class for clones that have expanded.

V gene: TRBV6-5
CDR3 length: 12
clone size: -
J gene: TRBJ2-3
D gene: -
CDR3 DNA: TGTGCCAGCAGTTACTCCCAGGGAACGCAGTATTTT
CDR3 protein: CASSYSQGTQYF

V gene: TRBV7-2
CDR3 length: 16
clone size: -
J gene: TRBJ2-2
D gene: -
CDR3 DNA: TGTGCCAGCAGCTTAGGCCAGGCCTCGAACACCGGGGAGCTGTTTTTT
CDR3 protein: CASSLGQASNTGELFF

V gene: TRBV4-2
CDR3 length: 17
clone size: -
J gene: TRBJ2-2
D gene: TRBD1
CDR3 DNA: TGTGCCAGCAGCCAAGTGGGACAGGGGGCTGGCACCGGGGAGCTGTTTTTT
CDR3 protein: CASSQVGQGAGTGELFF

V gene: TRBV7-8
CDR3 length: 16
clone size: once
J gene: TRBJ2-7
D gene: TRBD1
CDR3 DNA: TGTGCCAGCAGCCCTCGTCCGGGACAGGGGTTTTCCGAGCAGTACTTC
CDR3 protein: CASSPRPGQGFSEQYF

V gene: TRBV30
CDR3 length: 13
clone size: -
J gene: TRBJ1-1
D gene: TRBD1
CDR3 DNA: TGTGCCTGGAGTATTACAGGGGGCTCTGAAGCTTTCTTT
CDR3 protein: CAWSITGGSEAFF

V gene: TRBV19
CDR3 length: 16
clone size: -
J gene: TRBJ1-5
D gene: TRBD1
CDR3 DNA: TGTGCCAGTAGTGTCGGACAGGGAATGGGGGCAGTGCCCCAGCATTTT
CDR3 protein: CASSVGQGMGAVPQHF

V gene: TRBV19
CDR3 length: 15
clone size: few
J gene: TRBJ1-1
D gene: TRBD1
CDR3 DNA: TGTGCCAGTAGTGCTAGGACAGGGGTGTACACTGACGCTTTCTTT
CDR3 protein: CASSARTGVYTDAFF

V gene: TRBV6-5
CDR3 length: 15
clone size: -
J gene: TRBJ1-2
D gene: -
CDR3 DNA: TGTGCCAGCAGTTACTCGGGGGACACAAGCTATGGCTACACCTTC
CDR3 protein: CASSYSGDTSYGYTF

V gene: TRBV19
CDR3 length: 11
clone size: -
J gene: TRBJ2-1
D gene: TRBD2
CDR3 DNA: TGTGCCAGTAGCGGGGGGGCCGGGCCGTTCTTC
CDR3 protein: CASSGGAGPFF

V gene: TRBV27
CDR3 length: 13
clone size: -
J gene: TRBJ1-1
D gene: -
CDR3 DNA: TGTGCCAGCAGAACGACAGACAACACTGAAGCTTTCTTT
CDR3 protein: CASRTTDNTEAFF

V gene: TRBV5-1
CDR3 length: 16
clone size: once
J gene: TRBJ2-7
D gene: TRBD1
CDR3 DNA: TGCGCCAGCAGCCTTACCGGGACAGGAGTCTCCTACGAGCAGTACTTC
CDR3 protein: CASSLTGTGVSYEQYF

V gene: TRBV29-1
CDR3 length: 13
clone size: -
J gene: TRBJ1-3
D gene: -
CDR3 DNA: TGCAGCGTTATAGAAGGCGGTGGAAACACCATATATTTT
CDR3 protein: CSVIEGGGNTIYF

V gene: TRBV6-5
CDR3 length: 13
clone size: -
J gene: TRBJ2-1
D gene: -
CDR3 DNA: TGTGCCAGCAGACAGACAGGTTGGAATGAGCAGTTCTTC
CDR3 protein: CASRQTGWNEQFF

V gene: TRBV4-1
CDR3 length: 15
clone size: -
J gene: TRBJ2-1
D gene: -
CDR3 DNA: TGCGCCAGCAGCCAACAGGGAGGCTCCTACAATGAGCAGTTCTTC
CDR3 protein: CASSQQGGSYNEQFF

V gene: TRBV30
CDR3 length: 12
clone size: -
J gene: TRBJ1-1
D gene: TRBD1
CDR3 DNA: TGTGCATCGGACAGGGTGGGCACTGAAGCTTTCTTT
CDR3 protein: CASDRVGTEAFF

V gene: TRBV11-2
CDR3 length: 15
clone size: -
J gene: TRBJ2-7
D gene: TRBD2
CDR3 DNA: TGTGCCAGCAGCTTGTCCATTAGCGGGGATTACGAGCAGTACTTC
CDR3 protein: CASSLSISGDYEQYF

V gene: TRBV4-3
CDR3 length: 18
clone size: -
J gene: TRBJ2-1
D gene: TRBD2
CDR3 DNA: TGCGCCAGCAGCCCCGGGACTAGCGGTCCCTTACCCTACAATGAGCAGTTCTTC
CDR3 protein: CASSPGTSGPLPYNEQFF

V gene: TRBV10-3
CDR3 length: 13
clone size: -
J gene: TRBJ1-3
D gene: TRBD1
CDR3 DNA: TGTGCCATAAACACAGGGGCTGGAAACACCATATATTTT
CDR3 protein: CAINTGAGNTIYF

V gene: TRBV6-4
CDR3 length: 13
clone size: -
J gene: TRBJ1-5
D gene: -
CDR3 DNA: TGTGCCAGCATTGGACAGTCCAATCAGCCCCAGCATTTT
CDR3 protein: CASIGQSNQPQHF

V gene: TRBV6-1
CDR3 length: 15
clone size: -
J gene: TRBJ2-3
D gene: TRBD1
CDR3 DNA: TGTGCCAGCCCCCTAGGACAGGGGGCTACAGATACGCAGTATTTT
CDR3 protein: CASPLGQGATDTQYF

V gene: TRBV9
CDR3 length: 14
clone size: once
J gene: TRBJ1-6
D gene: -
CDR3 DNA: TGTGCCAGCAGCGTAAGTCCAGGGGATTCACCCCTCCACTTT
CDR3 protein: CASSVSPGDSPLHF

V gene: TRBV4-3
CDR3 length: 14
clone size: -
J gene: TRBJ2-2
D gene: TRBD2
CDR3 DNA: TGCGCCGCCGGGGGGGCCTCTGGGACCGGGGAGCTGTTTTTT
CDR3 protein: CAAGGASGTGELFF

V gene: TRBV30
CDR3 length: 15
clone size: once
J gene: TRBJ1-5
D gene: -
CDR3 DNA: TGTGCCGTGTCCGGACGGGGAAATAGCAATCAGCCCCAGCATTTT
CDR3 protein: CAVSGRGNSNQPQHF

V gene: TRBV19
CDR3 length: 13
clone size: -
J gene: TRBJ1-2
D gene: -
CDR3 DNA: TGTGCCAGTAAGGAGAGGGTTAACTATGGCTACACCTTC
CDR3 protein: CASKERVNYGYTF

V gene: TRBV6-6
CDR3 length: 16
clone size: -
J gene: TRBJ1-5
D gene: -
CDR3 DNA: TGTGCCAGCAGACCAGTGTTGTGGGGGAGGAATCAGCCCCAGCATTTT
CDR3 protein: CASRPVLWGRNQPQHF

V gene: TRBV7-3
CDR3 length: 14
clone size: -
J gene: TRBJ2-7
D gene: -
CDR3 DNA: TGTGCCAGCAGCCTTACGGGGAGCTCCTACGAGCAGTACTTC
CDR3 protein: CASSLTGSSYEQYF

V gene: TRBV6-1
CDR3 length: 13
clone size: once
J gene: TRBJ2-5
D gene: -
CDR3 DNA: TGTGCCAGCTCTTTAGCGTACCAAGAGACCCAGTACTTC
CDR3 protein: CASSLAYQETQYF

V gene: TRBV5-6
CDR3 length: 16
clone size: -
J gene: TRBJ1-1
D gene: -
CDR3 DNA: TGTGCCAGCAGCTTGGGCTGGGGCGAGGTATATACTGAAGCTTTCTTT
CDR3 protein: CASSLGWGEVYTEAFF

V gene: TRBV5-6
CDR3 length: 11
clone size: -
J gene: TRBJ1-2
D gene: -
CDR3 DNA: TGTGCCAGCAGCTTTAGCTATGGCTACACCTTC
CDR3 protein: CASSFSYGYTF